This T cell receptor (beta chain) stems from a study of cytomegalovirus exposure and HLA in healthy donors. The CDR3 extends over 15 amino acids. V was shortened by 4 bases and J by 6 bases, with 20 bases between the two germline ends. Looked up from germline, CDR1 is SGHRS and CDR2 is YFSETQ. Use of 60 Vbeta and 13 Jbeta primers characterized the PCR. Profiled with immunoSEQ multiplex PCR; TCRdb holds only in-frame clones, not every one. The sample holds 140,000 or so clones, about 74% seen once. The chain carries TRBV5-1 and TRBJ2-7, with a possible D match to TRBD1 (6 bases). The TCR comes from a man younger than 35 in good health and CMV-seropositive. Sequenced sample: PBMCs. The DNA for the CDR3 is TGCGCCAGCAGCCGGCCTTCGCAGGGGAGTTTCGAGCAGTACTTC. Amino acid sequence: CASSRPSQGSFEQYF.